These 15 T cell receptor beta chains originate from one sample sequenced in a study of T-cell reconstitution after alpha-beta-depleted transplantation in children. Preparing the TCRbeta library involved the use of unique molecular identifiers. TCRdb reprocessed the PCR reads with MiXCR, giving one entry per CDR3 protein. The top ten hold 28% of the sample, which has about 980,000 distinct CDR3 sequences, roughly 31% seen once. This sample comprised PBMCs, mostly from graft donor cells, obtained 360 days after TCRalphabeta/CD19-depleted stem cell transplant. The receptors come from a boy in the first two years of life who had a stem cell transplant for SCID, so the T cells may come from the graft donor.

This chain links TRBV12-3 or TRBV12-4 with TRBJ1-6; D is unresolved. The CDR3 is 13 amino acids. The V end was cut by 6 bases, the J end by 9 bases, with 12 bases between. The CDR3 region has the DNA TGTGCCAGCAGCCCAGACCCTTTTTCACCCCTCCACTTT. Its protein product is CASSPDPFSPLHF.

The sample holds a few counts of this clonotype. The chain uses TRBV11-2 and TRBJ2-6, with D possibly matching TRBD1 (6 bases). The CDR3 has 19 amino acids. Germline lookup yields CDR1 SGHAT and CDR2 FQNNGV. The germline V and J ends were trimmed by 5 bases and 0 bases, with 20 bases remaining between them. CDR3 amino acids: CASSLTPGQGHSGANVLTF. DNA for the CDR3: TGTGCCAGCAGCCTCACGCCGGGACAAGGACACTCTGGGGCCAACGTCCTGACTTTC.

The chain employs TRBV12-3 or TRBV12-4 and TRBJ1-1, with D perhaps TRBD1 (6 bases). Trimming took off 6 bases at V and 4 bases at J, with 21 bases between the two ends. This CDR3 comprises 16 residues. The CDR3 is CASRWGGARLLTEAFF. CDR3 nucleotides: TGTGCCAGCAGATGGGGGGGGGCGCGTTTACTCACTGAAGCTTTCTTT.

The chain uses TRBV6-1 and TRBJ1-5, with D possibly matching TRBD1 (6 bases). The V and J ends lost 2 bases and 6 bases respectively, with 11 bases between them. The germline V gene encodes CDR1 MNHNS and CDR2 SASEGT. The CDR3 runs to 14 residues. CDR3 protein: CASSEYRAGQPQHF. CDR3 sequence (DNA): TGTGCCAGCAGTGAATACAGGGCAGGTCAGCCCCAGCATTTT.

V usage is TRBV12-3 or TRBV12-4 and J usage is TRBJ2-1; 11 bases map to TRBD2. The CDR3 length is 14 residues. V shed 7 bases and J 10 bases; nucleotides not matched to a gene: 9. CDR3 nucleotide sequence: TGTGCCAGCATTTGGCTAGCGGGGGGCAGGGAGCAGTTCTTC. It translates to CASIWLAGGREQFF.

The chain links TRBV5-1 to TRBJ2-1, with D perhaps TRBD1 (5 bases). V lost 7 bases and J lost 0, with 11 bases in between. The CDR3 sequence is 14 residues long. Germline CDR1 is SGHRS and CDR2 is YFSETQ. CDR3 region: CASYGHPSYNEQFF. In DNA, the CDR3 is TGCGCCAGCTACGGACACCCCTCCTACAATGAGCAGTTCTTC.

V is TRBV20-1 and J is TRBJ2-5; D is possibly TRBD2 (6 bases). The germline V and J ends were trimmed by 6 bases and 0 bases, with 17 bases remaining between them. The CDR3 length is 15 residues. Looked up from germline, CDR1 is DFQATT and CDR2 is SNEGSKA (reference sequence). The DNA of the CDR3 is TGCAGTGCCCCAGCGAGCGGAGGGTACCAAGAGACCCAGTACTTC. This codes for CSAPASGGYQETQYF.

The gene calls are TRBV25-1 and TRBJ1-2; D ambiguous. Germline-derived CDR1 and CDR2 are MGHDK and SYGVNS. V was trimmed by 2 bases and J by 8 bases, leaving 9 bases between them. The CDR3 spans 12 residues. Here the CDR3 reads CASSEPAGGYTF. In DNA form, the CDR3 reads TGTGCCAGCAGTGAACCGGCTGGGGGCTACACCTTC.

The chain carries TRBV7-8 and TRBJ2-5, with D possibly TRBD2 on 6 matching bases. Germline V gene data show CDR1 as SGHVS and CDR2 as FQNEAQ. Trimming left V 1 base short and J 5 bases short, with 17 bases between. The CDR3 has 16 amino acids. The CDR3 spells CASSLGRLVVLETQYF. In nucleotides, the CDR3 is TGTGCCAGCAGCTTAGGGAGACTAGTAGTCTTGGAGACCCAGTACTTC.

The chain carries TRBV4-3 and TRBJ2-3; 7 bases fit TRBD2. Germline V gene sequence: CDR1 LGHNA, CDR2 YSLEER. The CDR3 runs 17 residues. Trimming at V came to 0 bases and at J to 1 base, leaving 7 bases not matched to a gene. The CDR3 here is CASSQEAVRGGTDTQYF. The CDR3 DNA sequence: TGCGCCAGCAGCCAAGAAGCTGTACGGGGGGGCACAGATACGCAGTATTTT.

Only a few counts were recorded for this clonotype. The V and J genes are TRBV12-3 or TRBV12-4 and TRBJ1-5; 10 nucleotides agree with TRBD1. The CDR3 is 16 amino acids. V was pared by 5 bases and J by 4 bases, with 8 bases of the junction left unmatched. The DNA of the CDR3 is TGTGCCAGCAGTCTGAGGACAGGGGGAACTAATCAGCCCCAGCATTTT. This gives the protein CASSLRTGGTNQPQHF.

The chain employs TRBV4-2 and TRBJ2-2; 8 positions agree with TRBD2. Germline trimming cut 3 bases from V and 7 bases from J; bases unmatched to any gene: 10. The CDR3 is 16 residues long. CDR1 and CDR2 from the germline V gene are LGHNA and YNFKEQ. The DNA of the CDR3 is TGTGCCAGCAGCCAGTCGGGGGGGCCACCGGGCGGGGAGCTGTTTTTT. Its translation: CASSQSGGPPGGELFF.

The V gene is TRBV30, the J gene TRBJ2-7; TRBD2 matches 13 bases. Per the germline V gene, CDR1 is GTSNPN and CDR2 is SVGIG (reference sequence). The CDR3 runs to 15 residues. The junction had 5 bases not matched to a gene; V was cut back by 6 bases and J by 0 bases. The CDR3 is CACLTSGGISYEQYF. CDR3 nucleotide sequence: TGTGCCTGTCTGACTAGCGGGGGGATCTCCTACGAGCAGTACTTC.

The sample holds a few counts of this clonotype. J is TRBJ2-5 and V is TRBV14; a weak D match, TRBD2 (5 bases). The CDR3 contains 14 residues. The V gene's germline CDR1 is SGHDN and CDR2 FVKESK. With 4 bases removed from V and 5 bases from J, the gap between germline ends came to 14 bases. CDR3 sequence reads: CASSPTRVVETQYF. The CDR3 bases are TGTGCCAGCAGCCCGACGAGGGTGGTGGAGACCCAGTACTTC.

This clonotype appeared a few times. The CDR3 coding sequence is TGTGCCAGCAGTCGCTCCGGGACAGTCAGCTCCTACGAGCAGTACTTC. Its protein product is CASSRSGTVSSYEQYF. The chain is built from TRBV27 and TRBJ2-7; 7 bases align to TRBD1. Germline loops: CDR1 MNHEY, CDR2 SMNVEV (reference sequence). The junction had 10 bases not matched to a gene; V was cut back by 5 bases and J by 0 bases. This CDR3 spans 16 amino acids.